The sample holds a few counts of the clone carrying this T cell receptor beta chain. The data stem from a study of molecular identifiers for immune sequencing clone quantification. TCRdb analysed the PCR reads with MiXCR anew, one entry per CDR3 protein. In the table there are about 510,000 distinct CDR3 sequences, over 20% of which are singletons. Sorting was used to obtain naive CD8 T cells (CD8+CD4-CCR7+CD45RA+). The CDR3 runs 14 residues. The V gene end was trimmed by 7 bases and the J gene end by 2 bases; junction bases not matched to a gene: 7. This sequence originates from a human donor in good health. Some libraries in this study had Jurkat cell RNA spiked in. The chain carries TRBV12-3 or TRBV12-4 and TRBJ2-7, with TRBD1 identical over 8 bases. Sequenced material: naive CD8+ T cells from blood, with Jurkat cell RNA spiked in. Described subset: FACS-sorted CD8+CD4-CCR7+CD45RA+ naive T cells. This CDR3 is CASTSQGAAYEQYF. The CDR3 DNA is TGTGCCAGCACCAGCCAGGGGGCGGCCTACGAGCAGTACTTC.